These 31 T cell receptor beta chains share one sample of origin, sequenced in a study of lymphopenia after photon versus proton radiotherapy. Profiled with immunoSEQ multiplex PCR; TCRdb holds only in-frame clones, not every one. The data contain 35,000 to 45,000 clones, around 86% of them singletons. Sample: peripheral blood, taken from a patient treated with proton-based radiotherapy. The receptor set was obtained from a woman in her sixties or seventies with pancreatic cancer.

This sequence joins TRBV5-1 and TRBJ2-2; a weak D match, TRBD1 (6 bases). Germline lookup yields CDR1 SGHRS and CDR2 YFSETQ. CDR3 length: 17 amino acids. Trimming pared 4 bases from V and 4 bases from J, leaving 20 bases between. This chain's CDR3 is CASSEEVTGLATGELFF. The CDR3 DNA reads as TGCGCCAGCAGCGAAGAAGTTACAGGGTTGGCCACCGGGGAGCTGTTTTTT. Together with reference TRBV5-1 and TRBJ2-2, the CDR3 gives the full variable domain: KAGVTQTPRYLIKTRGQQVTLSCSPISGHRSVSWYQQTPGQGLQFLFEYFSETQRNKGNFPGRFSGRQFSNSRSEMNVSTLELGDSALYLCASSEEVTGLATGELFFGEGSRLTVL.

Only one count was recorded for this clone. The J gene is TRBJ1-1, the V gene TRBV23-1; 9 nucleotides align to TRBD1. TRBV23-1 qualifies as an ORF whose function is uncertain. Trimming removed 2 bases from V and 1 base from J; junction bases left unmatched: 8. CDR3 length: 17 residues. Written as DNA, the CDR3 is TGCGCCAGCAGTCAACCTCACAGGGGGCGGGAGAACACTGAAGCTTTCTTT. This sequence encodes CASSQPHRGRENTEAFF.

This clone was picked up one time. CDR3 bases: TGTGCCAGCAGCGCACTAGGTGGGAGGGTCCAAGAGACCCAGTACTTC. The encoded protein is CASSALGGRVQETQYF. This chain uses TRBV7-9 with TRBJ2-5; 7 bases align to TRBD2. Germline V gives CDR1 SEHNR, CDR2 FQNEAQ (reference sequence). The CDR3 totals 16 residues. V lost 5 bases and J lost 1; bases outside the gene matches: 10.

This chain uses TRBV29-1 with TRBJ1-5; D call uncertain. Trimming shortened V by 5 bases and J by 4 bases, and 9 bases separated the two germline ends. Germline CDR1 and CDR2: SQVTM and ANQGSEA. This CDR3 has 12 amino acids. The CDR3 nucleotides are TGCAGCGTTTCCCAGCCTAATCAGCCCCAGCATTTT. Translation: CSVSQPNQPQHF.

The genes are TRBV6-1 and TRBJ2-2, with 10 bases matching TRBD2. The CDR3 runs 15 residues. The junction had 11 bases not matched to a gene; V was cut back by 7 bases and J by 9 bases. CDR1 is MNHNS, CDR2 SASEGT, per germline. CDR3 residues: CASIPAVAGGRELFF. CDR3 bases: TGTGCCAGCATTCCTGCGGTAGCGGGAGGCCGGGAGCTGTTTTTT.

V usage is TRBV4-3 and J usage is TRBJ1-3; TRBD1 is a possible D gene (5 bases). V lost 1 base, J lost 2 bases, and 9 bases lay in between. Germline values: CDR1 LGHNA, CDR2 YSLEER. This CDR3 spans 15 amino acids. DNA for the CDR3: TGCGCCAGCAGCCAAGTTGGGGGAGCTGGAAACACCATATATTTT. Its protein is CASSQVGGAGNTIYF.

The rearrangement links TRBV19 to TRBJ2-2; a possible D gene is TRBD2 (5 bases). The CDR3 length is 15 residues. Germline-derived CDR1 and CDR2 are LNHDA and SQIVND (reference sequence). Trimming removed 2 bases at V and 3 bases at J, with 10 bases between. The CDR3 DNA sequence: TGTGCCAGTAGTATACGAGGGAGAGACACCGGGGAGCTGTTTTTT. This translates into CASSIRGRDTGELFF.

The chain combines TRBV5-1 with TRBJ2-7, with TRBD1 as a possible D gene (6 bases). Germline CDR1 SGHRS, CDR2 YFSETQ. Deletions cut 4 bases from V and 3 bases from J, with 14 bases between. The CDR3 is made up of 14 amino acids. The CDR3, as DNA: TGCGCCAGCAGCGGGACCGGGACAAACTACGAGCAGTACTTC. Translating it yields CASSGTGTNYEQYF.

This chain links TRBV7-8 with TRBJ2-7; 10 nucleotides align to TRBD2. From germline, CDR1 is SGHVS and CDR2 FQNEAQ. Trimming took 1 base from V and 5 from J; bases not matched to a gene: 8. This CDR3 contains 16 residues. The CDR3 DNA is TGTGCCAGCAGCTTAGAGTTCTCACTAGCGGGACACGAGCAGTACTTC. This encodes CASSLEFSLAGHEQYF.

This rearrangement joins TRBV27 to TRBJ2-5; no reliable D call. The J call may be in error: the DNA end matches TRBJ2-7 better. The CDR3 spans 11 residues. From germline, CDR1 is MNHEY and CDR2 SMNVEV (reference sequence). The CDR3 coding sequence is TGTGCCAGCAGGGACTCCTACGAGCAGTACTTC. It specifies CASRDSYEQYF.

The CDR3 loop is CASSRNTEAFF. In DNA form, the CDR3 reads TGTGCCAGCAGCCGAAACACTGAAGCTTTCTTT. The gene calls are TRBV5-4 and TRBJ1-1; D is uncertain. Germline V gene lookup returns CDR1 SGHNT and CDR2 YYREEE (reference sequence). The CDR3 covers 11 residues. Trimming pared 4 bases from V and 2 bases from J, leaving 3 bases between.

The chain combines TRBV19 with TRBJ2-4, with 7 bases lining up with TRBD1. V lost 6 bases and J lost 3; bases outside the gene matches: 14. Looked up from germline, CDR1 is LNHDA and CDR2 is SQIVND (reference sequence). The CDR3 covers 17 residues. As DNA, the CDR3 is TGTGCCAGTAGCACAAATTCAGGGGGTAGGGTCAAAAACATTCAGTACTTC. Translation: CASSTNSGGRVKNIQYF.

The chain uses TRBV5-4 and TRBJ1-2, with TRBD1 identical over 8 bases. With V trimmed by 4 bases and J by 2 bases, 4 bases remained unmatched. CDR3 size: 14 residues. Germline CDR1 is SGHNT and CDR2 is YYREEE (reference sequence). The CDR3 spells CASSPDRVNYGYTF. For the CDR3, the DNA is TGTGCCAGCAGCCCGGACAGGGTGAACTATGGCTACACCTTC. Filled out from reference TRBV5-4 and TRBJ1-2, the complete variable domain reads ETGVTQSPTHLIKTRGQQVTLRCSSQSGHNTVSWYQQALGQGPQFIFQYYREEENGRGNFPPRFSGLQFPNYSSELNVNALELDDSALYLCASSPDRVNYGYTFGSGTRLTVV.

The CDR3 is CASSLWADSGNTIYF. CDR3 in DNA: TGTGCCAGCAGCTTGTGGGCTGACTCTGGAAACACCATATATTTT. The chain joins TRBV5-4 to TRBJ1-3; no reliable D call. Germline V gene data show CDR1 as SGHNT and CDR2 as YYREEE (reference sequence). The CDR3 spans 15 residues. V was trimmed by 1 base and J by 0 bases, leaving 8 bases between them.

This sequence joins TRBV19 and TRBJ1-2; D gene uncertain. Germline V CDR1 and CDR2: LNHDA, SQIVND (reference sequence). CDR3 length: 9 amino acids. In nucleotides, the CDR3 is TGTGCGGGTAAGGTTGGCTACACCTTC. Its protein product is CAGKVGYTF.

J is TRBJ1-2 and V is TRBV28; D perhaps matches TRBD1 (6 bases). This CDR3 has 14 residues. The ends were cut back, 6 bases at V and 2 bases at J, with 13 bases in the middle. Germline CDR1 is MDHEN and CDR2 is SYDVKM. This CDR3 reads CASSYTDRNYGYTF. CDR3 DNA: TGTGCCAGCAGCTATACTGACAGGAACTATGGCTACACCTTC.

This rearrangement joins TRBV28 to TRBJ1-2; D unresolved. The V end lost 6 bases, the J end lost 4 bases, and 6 bases lay between the germline ends. CDR3 length: 11 residues. From germline, CDR1 is MDHEN and CDR2 SYDVKM. The CDR3 region is CASSSRYGYTF. CDR3 DNA sequence: TGTGCCAGCAGCTCTCGCTATGGCTACACCTTC.

The J gene is TRBJ2-7, the V gene TRBV30, with TRBD2 matching 7 bases. Germline CDR1 GTSNPN, CDR2 SVGIG (reference sequence). The trim removed 2 bases at V and 3 bases at J, leaving 10 bases unmatched. The CDR3 has 15 residues. The CDR3 spells CAWSTTTGTIYEQYF. The CDR3 DNA sequence: TGTGCCTGGAGTACCACAACCGGGACTATCTACGAGCAGTACTTC.

This clone was observed a few times. This chain links TRBV7-9 with TRBJ2-7; 8 bases agree with TRBD2. The CDR3 is made up of 16 amino acids. The V segment lost 1 base and the J segment 3 bases; nucleotides outside the gene matches: 8. Per germline, CDR1 SEHNR and CDR2 FQNEAQ (reference sequence). The CDR3 DNA reads as TGTGCCAGCAGCTTAGATCAGCGGGAGAGTAGCTACGAGCAGTACTTC. It encodes CASSLDQRESSYEQYF.

The chain combines TRBV9 with TRBJ1-1; 8 nucleotides line up with TRBD1. Germline assignment: CDR1 SGDLS and CDR2 YYNGEE. The trim removed 1 base at V and 0 bases at J, leaving 11 bases unmatched. The CDR3 is 18 residues long. CDR3: CASSVLGQGFNMNTEAFF. CDR3 nucleotides: TGTGCCAGCAGCGTATTAGGACAGGGCTTCAACATGAACACTGAAGCTTTCTTT.

The chain has TRBV4-2 and TRBJ2-5; the match to TRBD2 covers 9 bases. The CDR3 spans 16 residues. Per germline, CDR1 LGHNA and CDR2 YNFKEQ. V lost 3 bases and J lost 2; bases outside the gene matches: 7. The CDR3 DNA reads TGTGCCAGCAGCCAGAATAGCGGGGGTCTACAAGAGACCCAGTACTTC. As protein: CASSQNSGGLQETQYF.

This clone was counted between two and nine times. This chain links TRBV2 with TRBJ1-2, with 7 positions matching TRBD1. This CDR3 spans 12 amino acids. From germline, CDR1 is SNHLY and CDR2 FYNNEI. Trimming removed 7 bases from V and 6 bases from J; junction bases left unmatched: 5. CDR3 sequence: CASTGTEHGYTF. The CDR3 DNA reads as TGTGCCAGCACCGGGACAGAGCATGGCTACACCTTC.

Concerning this clone: Sequence at one end of the junction differs from germline and may be a read error. Here the CDR3 reads CRVLGSSRNTIYF. CDR3 DNA sequence: TGCCGCGTTTTGGGCTCCTCTCGAAACACCATATATTTT. The chain is built from TRBV29-1 and TRBJ1-3; the D is unclear. CDR1 SQVTM and CDR2 ANQGSEA come from the germline V gene. The length of the CDR3 is 13 residues.

The chain uses TRBV11-3 and TRBJ2-1; no clear D gene. Germline V gene sequence: CDR1 SGHNT, CDR2 YENEEA. The V end lost 4 bases, the J end lost 12 bases, and 22 bases lay between the germline ends. The CDR3 has 15 residues. DNA for the CDR3: TGTGCCAGCAGCTCAACGTCCGCTAAGTCTGGGGTGCAGTTCTTC. Protein product: CASSSTSAKSGVQFF.

Turning to this clone: Compared with germline, one end of the junction differs, possibly owing to a read error. The rearrangement links TRBV6-1 to TRBJ2-7; D might be TRBD1 or TRBD2, each matching 7 bases. Germline V CDR1 and CDR2: MNHNS, SASEGT. The CDR3 spans 14 residues. DNA of the CDR3: TGTGCCAGCAGAGAAGCGGGACAGTCCTACGAGCAGTACTTC. This encodes CASREAGQSYEQYF.

The chain joins TRBV28 to TRBJ1-6, with D possibly TRBD1 on 5 matching bases. CDR3 length equals 13 residues. The germline CDR1 and CDR2 sequences are MDHEN and SYDVKM. Trimming stripped 6 bases from V and 8 bases from J, with 11 bases between. The DNA of the CDR3 is TGTGCCAGCAGCCGATCAGGGTATTCACCCCTCCACTTT. Translation gives CASSRSGYSPLHF.

The chain joins TRBV7-2 to TRBJ2-1; 13 bases align to TRBD2. This CDR3 contains 16 residues. Looked up from germline, CDR1 is SGHTA and CDR2 is FQGNSA. V was clipped by 5 bases and J by 16 bases; unmatched bases: 17. Here the CDR3 DNA reads TGTGCCAGCAGCGGGGTTCAGGGACTAGCGGGAAGGTCAGCATTCTTC. Translation gives CASSGVQGLAGRSAFF.

This chain joins TRBV28 and TRBJ1-2, with no clear D. The CDR3 is 11 amino acids. V dropped 5 bases and J dropped 4 bases, with 5 bases sitting between them. The germline V gene encodes CDR1 MDHEN and CDR2 SYDVKM. The CDR3 nucleotides are TGTGCCAGCAGTGGCGCCTATGGCTACACCTTC. It encodes CASSGAYGYTF.

V is TRBV27 and J is TRBJ1-5; 7 bases fit TRBD1. J was trimmed by 11 bases and V by 2 bases; bases with no gene match: 3. The CDR3 length is 12 residues. The germline gives CDR1 MNHEY, CDR2 SMNVEV (reference sequence). The CDR3 sequence: CASSLGTGAQHF. The CDR3 DNA sequence: TGTGCCAGCAGTTTAGGAACAGGGGCCCAGCATTTT.

The chain recombines TRBV29-1 with TRBJ1-3; tentatively, D is TRBD1 (5 bases). The CDR3 consists of 14 residues. Trimming took off 7 bases at V and 0 bases at J, with 13 bases between the two ends. Germline V gene lookup returns CDR1 SQVTM and CDR2 ANQGSEA. The DNA of the CDR3 is TGCAGCGCTACAGGACGGGACTCTGGAAACACCATATATTTT. Its protein product is CSATGRDSGNTIYF.

This clone was seen a handful of times. In DNA, the CDR3 is TGCGCCAGCAGAATCGGGAGGGGGAACACCGGGGAGCTGTTTTTT. This sequence encodes CASRIGRGNTGELFF. V and J are TRBV10-2 and TRBJ2-2; 8 bases align to TRBD2. Germline loops: CDR1 WSHSY, CDR2 SAAADI. The trim removed 6 bases at V and 1 base at J, leaving 4 bases unmatched. This CDR3 region has 15 residues.